What follows are 19 T cell receptor beta chains derived from one specimen sequenced in a study of Graves' ophthalmopathy and Graves' hyperthyroidism. Beta-chain TCR CDR3 regions were amplified from RNA transcripts. After a first-round RT-PCR with HTBI primers, a second-round multiplex PCR was run. TCRdb called the multiplex PCR reads again in MiXCR, with one record for every CDR3 protein. This table holds 350,000 to 400,000 distinct CDR3 sequences, about 16% found once. Sequencing was done on a sample of peripheral blood. Receptors were obtained from a woman in her late teens or twenties with stable Graves' hyperthyroidism.

This clonotype was counted many times. An end of the junction differs from the germline gene, which may be a read error. The V gene is TRBV19, the J gene TRBJ2-2; D remains ambiguous. The CDR3 spans 12 residues. Germline V gene sequence: CDR1 LNHDA, CDR2 SQIVND (reference sequence). The CDR3 here is CASSIATRELFF. Written as DNA, the CDR3 is TGTGCCAGTAGTATAGCCACCAGGGAGCTGTTTTTT. Variable domain in full (rest from reference TRBV19 and TRBJ2-2): DGGITQSPKYLFRKEGQNVTLSCEQNLNHDAMYWYRQDPGQGLRLIYYSQIVNDFQKGDIAEGYSVSREKKESFPLTVTSAQKNPTAFYLCASSIATRELFFGEGSRLTVL.

This clonotype was counted at least ten times. The CDR3 spells CSVEVRVGYGYTF. CDR3 DNA: TGCAGCGTTGAAGTGCGGGTTGGCTATGGCTACACCTTC. The chain couples TRBV29-1 to TRBJ1-2, with no clear D. Trimming shortened V by 1 base and J by 4 bases, and 10 bases separated the two germline ends. The germline V gene encodes CDR1 SQVTM and CDR2 ANQGSEA. The CDR3 consists of 13 residues.

This clonotype was detected ten times or more. J is TRBJ1-1 and V is TRBV15; TRBD1 is a possible D gene (6 bases). Looked up from germline, CDR1 is LNHNV and CDR2 is YYDKDF (reference sequence). Trimming removed 3 bases from V and 8 bases from J, with 19 bases in between. CDR3 length: 15 residues. The CDR3 bases are TGTGCCACCAGCAGGTCAACAGGGTTACTTTCAGAAGCTTTCTTT. Its protein product is CATSRSTGLLSEAFF. Full variable domain (remainder filled in from reference TRBV15 and TRBJ1-1): DAMVIQNPRYQVTQFGKPVTLSCSQTLNHNVMYWYQQKSSQAPKLLFHYYDKDFNNEADTPDNFQSRRPNTSFCFLDIRSPGLGDTAMYLCATSRSTGLLSEAFFGQGTRLTVV.

This clonotype showed up many times. The rearrangement links TRBV5-1 to TRBJ1-6; no clear D gene. CDR3 length equals 15 residues. Trimming cost V 0 bases and J 10 bases, with 14 bases left between them. In germline, CDR1 is SGHRS, CDR2 YFSETQ. The CDR3, as DNA: TGCGCCAGCAGCTTGGAAGGGCACGTTAGATCACCCCTCCACTTT. This encodes CASSLEGHVRSPLHF. The full variable domain, in which reference TRBV5-1 and TRBJ1-6 provide the parts outside the CDR3, is KAGVTQTPRYLIKTRGQQVTLSCSPISGHRSVSWYQQTPGQGLQFLFEYFSETQRNKGNFPGRFSGRQFSNSRSEMNVSTLELGDSALYLCASSLEGHVRSPLHFGNGTRLTVT.

There are many counts of this clonotype. The genes are TRBV19 and TRBJ1-1; D call uncertain. The CDR3 has 13 amino acids. Between the trimmed V and J ends, which lost 3 bases and 0 bases, there was a span of 5 bases. Germline CDR1 reads LNHDA; CDR2 reads SQIVND (reference sequence). In nucleotides, the CDR3 is TGTGCCAGTAGTATGGGGATGAACACTGAAGCTTTCTTT. It encodes CASSMGMNTEAFF.

This clonotype was detected ten times or more. The V call is TRBV12-3 or TRBV12-4, the J call TRBJ1-3; 8 bases are a match to TRBD1. The ends lost 4 bases at V and 1 base at J; junction bases unmatched: 6. CDR3 length equals 16 residues. CDR3 loop: CASSSRQGRSGNTIYF. CDR3 coding DNA: TGTGCCAGCAGTTCAAGACAGGGGAGATCTGGAAACACCATATATTTT.

This clonotype was recorded at least ten times. For the CDR3, the DNA is TGCGCCAGCAGCCAAGATCCAGGGGGCTTCTATGGCTACACCTTC. Protein sequence: CASSQDPGGFYGYTF. The chain links TRBV4-1 to TRBJ1-2, with 8 positions matching TRBD1. Trimming at V came to 0 bases and at J to 4 bases, leaving 4 bases not matched to a gene. CDR1 and CDR2 from the germline V gene are MGHRA and YSYEKL. The CDR3 contains 15 residues.

There are a few counts of this clonotype. The rearrangement links TRBV11-2 to TRBJ1-1; TRBD1 is a possible D gene (5 bases). V was clipped by 0 bases and J by 4 bases, with 9 bases between them. Germline CDR1 and CDR2: SGHAT and FQNNGV. The CDR3 runs to 14 residues. CDR3 residues: CASSLEGVITEAFF. The CDR3 DNA follows: TGTGCCAGCAGCTTAGAGGGGGTTATCACTGAAGCTTTCTTT.

Many counts were recorded for this clonotype. The gene calls are TRBV10-3 and TRBJ1-3; 7 bases align to TRBD1. The germline V gene encodes CDR1 ENHRY and CDR2 SYGVKD. Trimming cost V 6 bases and J 0 bases; bases outside gene matches: 5. CDR3 size: 15 residues. The CDR3 sequence: CAISGTVSSGNTIYF. The CDR3 bases are TGTGCCATCAGCGGGACAGTAAGCTCTGGAAACACCATATATTTT.

V and J are TRBV7-2 and TRBJ1-1, with a tentative D call TRBD1 (5 bases). The CDR3 totals 13 residues. The V and J ends lost 6 bases and 5 bases respectively, with 13 bases between them. In germline, CDR1 is SGHTA, CDR2 FQGNSA. The CDR3 nucleotides are TGTGCCAGCAGGGAGGGGTTAGGGACTGAAGCTTTCTTT. Its translation: CASREGLGTEAFF.

This clonotype was detected many times. V is TRBV15 and J is TRBJ1-1; tentative D call: TRBD1 (5 bases). There are 17 residues in the CDR3. In germline, CDR1 is LNHNV, CDR2 YYDKDF (reference sequence). The ends were cut back, 0 bases at V and 2 bases at J, with 16 bases in the middle. CDR3: CATSRDWMGEINTEAFF. The CDR3 DNA reads as TGTGCCACCAGCAGAGATTGGATGGGGGAGATAAACACTGAAGCTTTCTTT.

The sample holds a few counts of this clonotype. The chain uses TRBV6-1 and TRBJ1-4; tentative D call: TRBD1 (6 bases). Trimming took off 2 bases at V and 3 bases at J, with 16 bases between the two ends. The CDR3 spans 17 residues. CDR1 MNHNS and CDR2 SASEGT come from the germline V gene. CDR3 region: CASSERRRGLANEKLFF. In DNA, the CDR3 is TGTGCCAGCAGTGAACGTCGGCGGGGGCTGGCTAATGAAAAACTGTTTTTT.

This clonotype was detected many times. The chain couples TRBV12-5 to TRBJ2-7; D is unresolved. This CDR3 spans 11 amino acids. Germline CDR1 and CDR2: LGHNT and FRNRAP. Trimming removed 5 bases at V and 4 bases at J, with 6 bases between. The CDR3 is CASGVEYEQYF. CDR3 nucleotides: TGTGCTAGTGGTGTCGAATACGAGCAGTACTTC.

This clonotype appeared a few times. A much larger clone differs from this one at a single base, so this may be a read error. The chain employs TRBV12-3 or TRBV12-4 and TRBJ1-1, with 10 bases identical to TRBD1. The length of the CDR3 is 14 residues. The V segment lost 4 bases and the J segment 4 bases; nucleotides outside the gene matches: 3. In DNA form, the CDR3 reads TGTGCCAGCAGTTCGGACAGGGGGGTCACTGAAGCTTTCTTT. Translation: CASSSDRGVTEAFF.

This clonotype was detected ten times or more. The junction and the germline gene differ at one end; a read error may be behind it. The chain carries TRBV6-5 and TRBJ2-7, with TRBD1 identical over 9 bases. CDR3 length equals 14 residues. CDR1 is MNHEY, CDR2 SVGAGI, per germline. The CDR3 sequence is CASSSGTGLYEQYF. CDR3 DNA: TGCGCCAGCAGTTCCGGGACAGGGCTCTACGAGCAGTACTTC.

This clonotype was seen a few times. The chain couples TRBV4-1 to TRBJ1-1; D is ambiguous. The CDR3 spans 16 residues. V was clipped by 4 bases and J by 4 bases, with 19 bases between them. CDR1 is MGHRA, CDR2 YSYEKL, per germline. DNA for the CDR3: TGCGCCAGCAGCCTGGCGGGGTACCCGACGGGCACTGAAGCTTTCTTT. Protein: CASSLAGYPTGTEAFF.

This clonotype was found many times. The V gene is TRBV12-3 or TRBV12-4, the J gene TRBJ2-5; weak D call: TRBD2 (5 bases). V was pared by 6 bases and J by 0 bases, with 14 bases between. The CDR3 sequence is 15 residues long. DNA for the CDR3: TGTGCCAGCAGCAGGCCCGGGATTAACCAAGAGACCCAGTACTTC. It specifies CASSRPGINQETQYF.

At least ten counts were recorded for this clonotype. The chain recombines TRBV12-3 or TRBV12-4 with TRBJ2-5; TRBD1 or TRBD2 may be the D gene (5 bases each). The CDR3 spans 12 residues. The V end was cut by 1 base, the J end by 5 bases, with 5 bases between. The CDR3 is CASSLGDETQYF. The CDR3 DNA is TGTGCCAGCAGTTTAGGGGACGAGACCCAGTACTTC.

This clonotype showed up many times. The chain combines TRBV11-2 with TRBJ2-6; D is possibly TRBD1 or TRBD2 (5 bases each). The V gene lost 1 base and the J gene lost 0 bases, with 16 bases spanning the gap. CDR1 and CDR2 from the germline V gene are SGHAT and FQNNGV. The CDR3 is made up of 19 amino acids. CDR3 residues: CASSLVFGTESSGANVLTF. CDR3 DNA sequence: TGTGCCAGCAGCTTAGTGTTCGGGACGGAAAGCTCTGGGGCCAACGTCCTGACTTTC.